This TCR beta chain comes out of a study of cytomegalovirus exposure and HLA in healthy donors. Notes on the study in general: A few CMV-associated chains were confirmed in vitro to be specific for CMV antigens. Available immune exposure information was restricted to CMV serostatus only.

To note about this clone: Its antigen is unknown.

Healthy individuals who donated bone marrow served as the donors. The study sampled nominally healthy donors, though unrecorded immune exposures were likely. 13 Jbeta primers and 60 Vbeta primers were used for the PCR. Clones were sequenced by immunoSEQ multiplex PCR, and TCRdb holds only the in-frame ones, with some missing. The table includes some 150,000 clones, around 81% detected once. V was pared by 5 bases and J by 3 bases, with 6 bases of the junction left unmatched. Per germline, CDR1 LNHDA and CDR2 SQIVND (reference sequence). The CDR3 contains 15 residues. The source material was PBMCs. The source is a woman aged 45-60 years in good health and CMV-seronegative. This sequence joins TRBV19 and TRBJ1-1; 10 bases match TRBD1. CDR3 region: CASSPQGQGYTEAFF. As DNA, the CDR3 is TGTGCCAGTAGTCCTCAGGGACAGGGGTACACTGAAGCTTTCTTT.